This TCR beta chain appears in the sequencing data of a study of blood T cell repertoires in COVID-19. Per the authors' pipeline: Scientists estimated how many nucleated cells there were by amplifying reference gene primers. Produced via immunoSEQ multiplex PCR; TCRdb's table is partial and in-frame only. V, J and clone size are those of that table, while D and trimming were read from the DNA. Of some 200,000 clones listed, roughly 90% are singletons. Looked up from germline, CDR1 is ENHRY and CDR2 is SYGVKD. This CDR3 is 16 amino acids long. The germline V and J ends were trimmed by 0 bases and 5 bases, with 17 bases remaining between them. Cohort 3 recovery required two negative PCRs, clearance, or symptom resolution.

The sequenced sample was PBMCs or T cells enriched from blood (not recorded which). The sequence derives from a woman in her late teens or twenties who had recovered from COVID-19. The V and J genes are TRBV10-3 and TRBJ2-7; D uncertain. This chain's CDR3 is CAISESIVSLINEQYF. The CDR3 DNA reads as TGTGCCATCAGTGAGTCGATTGTGTCACTCATTAACGAGCAGTACTTC.